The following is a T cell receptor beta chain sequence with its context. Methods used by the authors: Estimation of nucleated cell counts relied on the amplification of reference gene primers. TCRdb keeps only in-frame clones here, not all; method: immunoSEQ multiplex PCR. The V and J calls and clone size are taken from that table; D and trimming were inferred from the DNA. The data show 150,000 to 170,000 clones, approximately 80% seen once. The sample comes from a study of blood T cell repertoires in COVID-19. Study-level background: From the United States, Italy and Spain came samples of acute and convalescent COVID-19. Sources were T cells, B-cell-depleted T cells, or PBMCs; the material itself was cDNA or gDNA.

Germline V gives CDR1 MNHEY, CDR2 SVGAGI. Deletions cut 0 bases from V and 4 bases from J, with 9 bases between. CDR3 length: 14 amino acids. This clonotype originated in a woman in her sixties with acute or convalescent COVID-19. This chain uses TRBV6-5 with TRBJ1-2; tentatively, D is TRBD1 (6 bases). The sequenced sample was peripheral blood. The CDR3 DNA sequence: TGTGCCAGCAGTTACTCGTCAGGGGCCTATGGCTACACCTTC. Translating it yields CASSYSSGAYGYTF.